This TCR beta chain was captured by sequencing in a study of T-cell memory formation after mild COVID-19. TCRdb analysed the 5' RACE reads with MiXCR anew, one entry per CDR3 protein. The repertoire holds some 300,000 distinct CDR3 sequences, with 19% as singletons. V gave up 0 bases and J gave up 1 base, with 21 bases separating them. This CDR3 contains 19 residues. Per germline, CDR1 LGHNA and CDR2 YNFKEQ. The rearrangement links TRBV4-2 to TRBJ1-1; D perhaps matches TRBD1 (5 bases). The sequenced sample consisted of PBMCs or a T cell subset sorted from them (not recorded which). The clonotype was recovered from a man younger than 35 who had mild COVID-19 (a few samples of this study predate the infection). Cell type and time point are not known. DNA for the CDR3: TGTGCCAGCAGCCAAGATCTTAGGGGCTCTAAAGAGACGAACACTGAAGCTTTCTTT. Translated: CASSQDLRGSKETNTEAFF.